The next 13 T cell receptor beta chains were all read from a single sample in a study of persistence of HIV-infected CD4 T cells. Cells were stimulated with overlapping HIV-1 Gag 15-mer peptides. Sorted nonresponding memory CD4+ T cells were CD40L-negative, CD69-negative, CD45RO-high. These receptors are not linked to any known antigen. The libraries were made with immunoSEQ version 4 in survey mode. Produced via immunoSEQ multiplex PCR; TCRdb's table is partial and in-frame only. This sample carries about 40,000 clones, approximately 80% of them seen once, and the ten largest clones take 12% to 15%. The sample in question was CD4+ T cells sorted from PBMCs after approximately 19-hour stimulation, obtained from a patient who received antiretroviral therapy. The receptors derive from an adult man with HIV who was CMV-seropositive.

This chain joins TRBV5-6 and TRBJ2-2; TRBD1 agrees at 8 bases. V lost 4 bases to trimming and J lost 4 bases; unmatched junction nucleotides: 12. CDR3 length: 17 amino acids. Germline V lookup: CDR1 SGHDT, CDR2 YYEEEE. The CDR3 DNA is TGTGCCAGCAGCCCTCTGACAGGGGATACGACCACCGGGGAGCTGTTTTTT. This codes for CASSPLTGDTTTGELFF. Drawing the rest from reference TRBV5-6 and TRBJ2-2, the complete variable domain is DAGVTQSPTHLIKTRGQQVTLRCSPKSGHDTVSWYQQALGQGPQFIFQYYEEEERQRGNFPDRFSGHQFPNYSSELNVNALLLGDSALYLCASSPLTGDTTTGELFFGEGSRLTVL.

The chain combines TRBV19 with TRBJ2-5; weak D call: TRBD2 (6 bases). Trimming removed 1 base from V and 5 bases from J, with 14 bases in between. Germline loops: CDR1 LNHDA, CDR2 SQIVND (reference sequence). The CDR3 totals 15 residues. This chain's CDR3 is CASSIVSGIGETQYF. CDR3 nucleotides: TGTGCCAGTAGTATAGTTAGCGGTATCGGGGAGACCCAGTACTTC.

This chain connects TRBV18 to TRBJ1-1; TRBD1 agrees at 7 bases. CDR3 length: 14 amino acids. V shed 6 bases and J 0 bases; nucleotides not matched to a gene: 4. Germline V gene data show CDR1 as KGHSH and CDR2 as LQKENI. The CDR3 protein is CASSPGTVNTEAFF. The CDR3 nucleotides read TGTGCCAGCTCTCCCGGGACAGTGAACACTGAAGCTTTCTTT.

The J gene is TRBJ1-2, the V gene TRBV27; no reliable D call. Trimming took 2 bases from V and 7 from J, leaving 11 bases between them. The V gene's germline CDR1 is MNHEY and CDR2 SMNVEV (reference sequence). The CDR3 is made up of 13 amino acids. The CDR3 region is CASSLTPKGGYTF. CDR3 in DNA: TGTGCCAGCAGTTTAACCCCTAAAGGTGGCTACACCTTC.

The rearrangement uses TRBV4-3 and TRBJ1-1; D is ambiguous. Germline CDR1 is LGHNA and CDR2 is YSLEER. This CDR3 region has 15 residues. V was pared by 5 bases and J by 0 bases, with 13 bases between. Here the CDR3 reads CASSIDAGVNTEAFF. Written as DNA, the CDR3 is TGCGCCAGCAGCATAGATGCTGGTGTGAACACTGAAGCTTTCTTT.

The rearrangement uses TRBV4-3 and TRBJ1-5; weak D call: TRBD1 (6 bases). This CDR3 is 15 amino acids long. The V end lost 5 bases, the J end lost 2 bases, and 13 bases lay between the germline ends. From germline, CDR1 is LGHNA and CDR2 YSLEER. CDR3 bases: TGCGCCAGCAGCGAGGGGGTATGGGGCAATCAGCCCCAGCATTTT. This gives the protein CASSEGVWGNQPQHF.

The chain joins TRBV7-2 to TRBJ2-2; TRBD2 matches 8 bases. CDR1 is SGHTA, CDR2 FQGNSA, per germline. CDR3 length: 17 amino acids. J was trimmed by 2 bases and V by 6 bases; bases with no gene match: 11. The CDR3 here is CASSSSRLAQNTGELFF. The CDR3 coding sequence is TGTGCCAGCAGTTCCTCCCGACTAGCGCAAAACACCGGGGAGCTGTTTTTT. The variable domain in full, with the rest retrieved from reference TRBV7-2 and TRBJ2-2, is GAGVSQSPSNKVTEKGKDVELRCDPISGHTALYWYRQSLGQGLEFLIYFQGNSAPDKSGLPSDRFSAERTGGSVSTLTIQRTQQEDSAVYLCASSSSRLAQNTGELFFGEGSRLTVL.

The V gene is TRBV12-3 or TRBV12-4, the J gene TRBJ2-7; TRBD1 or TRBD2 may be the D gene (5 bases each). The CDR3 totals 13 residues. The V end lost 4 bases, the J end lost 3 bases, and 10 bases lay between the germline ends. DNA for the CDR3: TGTGCCAGCAGTTGGGGACGGTACTACGAGCAGTACTTC. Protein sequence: CASSWGRYYEQYF.

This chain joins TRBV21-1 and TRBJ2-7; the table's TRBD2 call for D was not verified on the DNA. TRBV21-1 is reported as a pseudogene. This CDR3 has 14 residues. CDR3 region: CASSNGADGGEQYF. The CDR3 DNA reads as TGTGCCAGCAGCAATGGAGCGGATGGGGGGGAGCAGTACTTC.

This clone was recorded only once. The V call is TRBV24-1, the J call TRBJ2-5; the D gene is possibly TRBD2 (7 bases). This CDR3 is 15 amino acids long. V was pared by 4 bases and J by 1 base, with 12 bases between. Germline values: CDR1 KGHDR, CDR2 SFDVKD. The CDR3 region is CATSDGGGAQETQYF. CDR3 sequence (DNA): TGTGCCACCAGTGACGGAGGGGGGGCCCAAGAGACCCAGTACTTC.

The CDR3 here is CASSPEAQRLGYTF. CDR3 DNA sequence: TGTGCCAGCTCACCCGAGGCCCAGAGGCTTGGCTACACCTTC. The rearrangement uses TRBV18 and TRBJ1-2, with no clear D. The ends were cut back, 3 bases at V and 7 bases at J, with 15 bases in the middle. The CDR3 is 14 amino acids. From germline, CDR1 is KGHSH and CDR2 LQKENI.

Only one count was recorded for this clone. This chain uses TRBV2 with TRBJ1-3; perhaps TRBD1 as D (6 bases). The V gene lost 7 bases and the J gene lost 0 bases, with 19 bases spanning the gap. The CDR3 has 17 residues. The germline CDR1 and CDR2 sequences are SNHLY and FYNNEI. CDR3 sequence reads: CASNIQGPRSSGNTIYF. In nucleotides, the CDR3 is TGTGCCAGCAACATCCAGGGGCCGCGGAGCTCTGGAAACACCATATATTTT.

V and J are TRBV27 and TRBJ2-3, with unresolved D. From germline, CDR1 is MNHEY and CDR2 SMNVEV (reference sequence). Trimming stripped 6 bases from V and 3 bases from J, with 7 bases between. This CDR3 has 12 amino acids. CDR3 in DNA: TGTGCCAGCAGAAAGAGTACAGATACGCAGTATTTT. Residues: CASRKSTDTQYF.